The 3 T cell receptor beta chains below all came from one sample that was sequenced in a study of blood T cell repertoires in COVID-19. TCRdb keeps only in-frame clones here, not all; method: immunoSEQ multiplex PCR. Of approximately 340,000 clones listed, just over 90% are singletons. Sequencing used PBMCs or T cells enriched from blood (not recorded which). The receptors stem from a middle-aged woman who had been exposed to COVID-19.

The chain combines TRBV30 with TRBJ1-6, with no clear D. CDR3 length: 14 amino acids. V dropped 2 bases and J dropped 7 bases, with 12 bases sitting between them. Germline V gene data show CDR1 as GTSNPN and CDR2 as SVGIG (reference sequence). CDR3 DNA: TGTGCCTGGAGTTGGGCAGCCTCCAATTCACCCCTCCACTTT. Translating it yields CAWSWAASNSPLHF.

The gene calls are TRBV2 and TRBJ1-5, with a possible D match to TRBD1 (6 bases). V was shortened by 6 bases and J by 6 bases, with 12 bases between the two germline ends. This CDR3 contains 13 residues. Looked up from germline, CDR1 is SNHLY and CDR2 is FYNNEI. The CDR3 sequence: CASSAGTSQPQHF. The CDR3 nucleotides are TGTGCCAGCAGCGCTGGGACAAGTCAGCCCCAGCATTTT. The whole variable domain, remainder taken from reference TRBV2 and TRBJ1-5, is EPEVTQTPSHQVTQMGQEVILRCVPISNHLYFYWYRQILGQKVEFLVSFYNNEISEKSEIFDDQFSVERPDGSNFTLKIRSTKLEDSAMYFCASSAGTSQPQHFGDGTRLSIL.

CDR3: CASSTQGAHGYTF. CDR3 DNA: TGTGCCAGCAGCACACAGGGGGCGCATGGCTACACCTTC. The gene calls are TRBV12-3 or TRBV12-4 and TRBJ1-2, with 9 nucleotides matching TRBD1. The V gene end was trimmed by 6 bases and the J gene end by 6 bases; junction bases not matched to a gene: 5. This CDR3 contains 13 residues.